This TCR beta chain originates from a study of cytomegalovirus exposure and HLA in healthy donors. Regarding the study as a whole: The study put 150 to 200 TCR beta chains on its list as cytomegalovirus-associated. Accurate HLA-A and HLA-B prediction from TCR beta sequences was reported for most subjects.

PCR employed 60 Vbeta and 13 Jbeta primers. Produced via immunoSEQ multiplex PCR; TCRdb's table is partial and in-frame only. The repertoire consists of approximately 150,000 clones, with 80% occurring once and the leading ten covering roughly 4.4%. Regarding this clone: No antigen is known for it.

This clonotype was obtained from a man aged 30 to 45 in good health and CMV-seronegative. Sample: PBMCs.

In DNA form, the CDR3 reads TGTGCCAGCAGTGAGGGCTGGCAGGAATACAATGAGCAGTTCTTC. Translation: CASSEGWQEYNEQFF. This rearrangement joins TRBV25-1 to TRBJ2-1; D unclear. The CDR3 has 15 amino acids. Germline values: CDR1 MGHDK, CDR2 SYGVNS. Trimming removed 3 bases from V and 4 bases from J, with 13 bases in between.